This T cell receptor (beta chain) was profiled in a study of T cell changes during pregnancy in multiple sclerosis. The CDR3 consists of 18 residues. The V gene end was trimmed by 4 bases and the J gene end by 4 bases; junction bases not matched to a gene: 15. Germline V gene data show CDR1 as SGHDT and CDR2 as YYEEEE. Data came from immunoSEQ multiplex PCR; TCRdb stores just in-frame clones and leaves some out. Of over 40,000 clones listed, 88% are singletons. The starting material was peripheral blood, obtained in the first trimester of pregnancy. The receptor was isolated from a female donor in good health, enrolled as a control in a pregnancy study. The rearrangement joins TRBV5-6 to TRBJ2-1, with TRBD1 identical over 9 bases. The CDR3 loop is CASSAGTGSGGGYNEQFF. In nucleotides, the CDR3 is TGTGCCAGCAGCGCCGGGACAGGGTCTGGGGGGGGGTACAATGAGCAGTTCTTC.